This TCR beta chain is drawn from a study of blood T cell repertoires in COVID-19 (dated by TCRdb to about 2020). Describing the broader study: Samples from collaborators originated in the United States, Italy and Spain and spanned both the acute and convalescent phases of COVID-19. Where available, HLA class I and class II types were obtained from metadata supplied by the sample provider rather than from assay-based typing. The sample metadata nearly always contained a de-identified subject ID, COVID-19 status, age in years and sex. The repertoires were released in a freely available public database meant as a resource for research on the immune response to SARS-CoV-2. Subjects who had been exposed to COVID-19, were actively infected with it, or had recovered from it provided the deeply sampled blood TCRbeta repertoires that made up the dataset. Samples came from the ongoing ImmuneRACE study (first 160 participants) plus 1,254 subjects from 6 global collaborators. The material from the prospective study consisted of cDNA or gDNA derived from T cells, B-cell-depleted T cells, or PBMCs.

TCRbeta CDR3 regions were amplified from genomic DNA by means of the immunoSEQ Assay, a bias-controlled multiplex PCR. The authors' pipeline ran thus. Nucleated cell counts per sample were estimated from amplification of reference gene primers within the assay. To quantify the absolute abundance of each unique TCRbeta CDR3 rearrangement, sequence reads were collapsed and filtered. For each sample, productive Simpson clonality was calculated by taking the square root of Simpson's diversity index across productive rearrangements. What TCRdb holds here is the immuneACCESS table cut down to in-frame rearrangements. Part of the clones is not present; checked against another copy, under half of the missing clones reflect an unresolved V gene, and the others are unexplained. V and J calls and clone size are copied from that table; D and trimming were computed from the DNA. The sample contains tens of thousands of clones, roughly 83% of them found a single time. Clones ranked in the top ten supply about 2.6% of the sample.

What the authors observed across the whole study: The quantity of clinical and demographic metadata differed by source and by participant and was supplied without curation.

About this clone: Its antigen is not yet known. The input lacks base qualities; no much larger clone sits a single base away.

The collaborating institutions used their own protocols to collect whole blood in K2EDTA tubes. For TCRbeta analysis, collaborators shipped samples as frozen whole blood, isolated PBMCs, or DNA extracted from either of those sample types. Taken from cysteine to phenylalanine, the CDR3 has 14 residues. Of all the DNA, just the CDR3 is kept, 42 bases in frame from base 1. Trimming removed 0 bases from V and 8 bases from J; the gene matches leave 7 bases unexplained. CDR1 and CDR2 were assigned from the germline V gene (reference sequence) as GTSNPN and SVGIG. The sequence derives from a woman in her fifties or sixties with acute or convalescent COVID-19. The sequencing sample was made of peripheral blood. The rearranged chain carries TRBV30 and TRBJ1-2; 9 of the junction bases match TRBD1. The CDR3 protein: CAWSVVQGAGGYTF. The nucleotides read TGTGCCTGGAGTGTGGTACAGGGGGCGGGAGGCTACACCTTC.